A single TCR beta chain is shown here with its context. The data stem from a study of cytomegalovirus exposure and HLA in healthy donors. In the PCR, 60 Vbeta and 13 Jbeta primers were used. Sequencing used immunoSEQ multiplex PCR; TCRdb keeps in-frame clones, though not all of them. The table has more than 140,000 clones, approximately 80% seen once. Losses at the gene ends were 5 bases for V and 5 bases for J; bases not matched to a gene: 7. The germline gives CDR1 SEHNR, CDR2 FQNEAQ (reference sequence). This CDR3 region has 14 residues. The sample was PBMCs. The chain employs TRBV7-9 and TRBJ2-3, with 7 bases lining up with TRBD1. The TCR was taken from a man under 40 in good health and CMV-seropositive. This CDR3 is CASSRQGSGDTQYF. In nucleotides, the CDR3 is TGTGCCAGCAGCCGACAGGGAAGTGGAGATACGCAGTATTTT.